This T cell receptor (beta chain) was captured in a study of blood T cells in healthy people across ages. Study-level results: As age increased, TCR beta diversity per million T cells fell in a roughly linear fashion. Strong correlation existed between TCR beta diversity and naive T cell percentage.

Next came a second PCR, run for about 6 to 11 cycles, which used a sample-barcoded 5' primer along with a J-beta primer mix. TCRdb processed the 5' RACE reads anew with MiXCR; each CDR3 protein has one entry. The sample yields about 1.4 million distinct CDR3 sequences, around 59% seen once. The CDR3 has 12 residues. The V gene lost 0 bases and the J gene lost 9 bases, with 11 bases spanning the gap. CDR1 and CDR2 (germline): DFQATT, SNEGSKA (reference sequence). Only one count was recorded for this clonotype. Its antigen is undetermined. Sequences were obtained from blood. The V gene is TRBV20-1, the J gene TRBJ1-2; weak D call: TRBD1 (6 bases). This TCR was sampled from a man younger than 35 in good health. As DNA, the CDR3 is TGCAGTGCTAGAGACAGGGGATACCGCTACACCTTC. It specifies CSARDRGYRYTF.